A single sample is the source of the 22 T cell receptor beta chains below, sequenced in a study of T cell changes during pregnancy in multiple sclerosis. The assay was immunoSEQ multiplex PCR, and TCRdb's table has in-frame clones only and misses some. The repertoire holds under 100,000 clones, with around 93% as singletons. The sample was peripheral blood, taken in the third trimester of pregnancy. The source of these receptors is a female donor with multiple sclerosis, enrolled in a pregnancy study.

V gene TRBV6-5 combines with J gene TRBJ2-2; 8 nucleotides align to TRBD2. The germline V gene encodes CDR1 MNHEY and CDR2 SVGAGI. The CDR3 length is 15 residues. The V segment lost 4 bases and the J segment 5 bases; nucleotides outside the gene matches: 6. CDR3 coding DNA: TGTGCCAGCAGTTTGAGCGGGGGTACAACCGGGGAGCTGTTTTTT. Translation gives CASSLSGGTTGELFF.

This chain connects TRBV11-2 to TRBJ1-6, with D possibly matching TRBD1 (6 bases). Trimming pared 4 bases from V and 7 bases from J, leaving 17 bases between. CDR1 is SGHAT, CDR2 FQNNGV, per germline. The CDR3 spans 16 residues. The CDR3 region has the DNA TGTGCCAGCAGCTCAAACGCAGGGGTTCCAAATTCACCCCTCCACTTT. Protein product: CASSSNAGVPNSPLHF.

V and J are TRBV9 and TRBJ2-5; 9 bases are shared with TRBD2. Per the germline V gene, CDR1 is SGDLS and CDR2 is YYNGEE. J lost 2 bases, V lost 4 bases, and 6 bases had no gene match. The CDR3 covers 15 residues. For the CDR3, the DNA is TGTGCCAGCAGCTCTAGCGGGGTTATTCAAGAGACCCAGTACTTC. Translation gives CASSSSGVIQETQYF. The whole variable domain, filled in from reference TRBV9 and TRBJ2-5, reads DSGVTQTPKHLITATGQRVTLRCSPRSGDLSVYWYQQSLDQGLQFLIQYYNGEERAKGNILERFSAQQFPDLHSELNLSSLELGDSALYFCASSSSGVIQETQYFGPGTRLLVL.

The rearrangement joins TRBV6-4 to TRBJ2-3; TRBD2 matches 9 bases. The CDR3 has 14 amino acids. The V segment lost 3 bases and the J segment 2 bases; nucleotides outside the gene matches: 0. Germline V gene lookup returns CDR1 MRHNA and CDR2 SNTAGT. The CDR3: CASSEGLATDTQYF. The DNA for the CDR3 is TGTGCCAGCAGTGAGGGACTAGCCACAGATACGCAGTATTTT.

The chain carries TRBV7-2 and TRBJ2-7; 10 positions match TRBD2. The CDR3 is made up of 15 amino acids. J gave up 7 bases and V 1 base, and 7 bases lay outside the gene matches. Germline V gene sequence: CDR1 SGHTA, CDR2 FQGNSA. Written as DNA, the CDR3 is TGTGCCAGCAGCTTAGAAGCGGGGGGGCCCTGGGAGCAGTACTTC. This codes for CASSLEAGGPWEQYF.

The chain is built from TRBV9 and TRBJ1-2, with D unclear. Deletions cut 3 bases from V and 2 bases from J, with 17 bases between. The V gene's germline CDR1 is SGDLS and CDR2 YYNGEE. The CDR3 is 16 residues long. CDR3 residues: CASSDYIDGDNYGYTF. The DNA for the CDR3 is TGTGCCAGCAGCGACTATATCGATGGAGACAACTATGGCTACACCTTC.

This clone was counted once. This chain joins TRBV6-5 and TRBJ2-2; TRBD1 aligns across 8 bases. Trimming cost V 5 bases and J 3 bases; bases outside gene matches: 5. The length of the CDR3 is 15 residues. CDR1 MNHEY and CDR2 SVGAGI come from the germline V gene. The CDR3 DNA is TGTGCCAGCAGTCGGGACAGGCGGTACACCGGGGAGCTGTTTTTT. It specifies CASSRDRRYTGELFF.

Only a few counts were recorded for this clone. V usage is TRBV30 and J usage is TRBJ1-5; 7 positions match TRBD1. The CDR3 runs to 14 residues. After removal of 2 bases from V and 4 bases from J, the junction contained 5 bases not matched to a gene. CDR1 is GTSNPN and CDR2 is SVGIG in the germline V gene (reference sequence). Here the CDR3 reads CAWSTRGRNQPQHF. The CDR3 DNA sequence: TGTGCCTGGAGTACCAGGGGGAGAAATCAGCCCCAGCATTTT.

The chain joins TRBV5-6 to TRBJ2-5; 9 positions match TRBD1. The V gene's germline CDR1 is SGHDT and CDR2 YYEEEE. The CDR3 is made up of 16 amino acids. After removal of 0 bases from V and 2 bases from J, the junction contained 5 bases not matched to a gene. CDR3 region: CASSLAWDRDQETQYF. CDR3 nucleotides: TGTGCCAGCAGCTTGGCCTGGGACAGGGATCAAGAGACCCAGTACTTC.

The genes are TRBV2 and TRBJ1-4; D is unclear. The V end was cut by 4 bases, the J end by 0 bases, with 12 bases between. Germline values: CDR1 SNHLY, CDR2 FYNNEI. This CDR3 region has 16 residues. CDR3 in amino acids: CASSVNSYATNEKLFF. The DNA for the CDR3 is TGTGCCAGCAGTGTTAACAGCTATGCAACTAATGAAAAACTGTTTTTT.

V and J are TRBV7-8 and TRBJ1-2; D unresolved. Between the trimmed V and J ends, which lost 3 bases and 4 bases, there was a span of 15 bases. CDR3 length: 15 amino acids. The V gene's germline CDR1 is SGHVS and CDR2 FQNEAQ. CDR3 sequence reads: CASSFSAGTFYGYTF. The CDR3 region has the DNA TGTGCCAGCAGCTTCTCGGCAGGCACCTTCTATGGCTACACCTTC.

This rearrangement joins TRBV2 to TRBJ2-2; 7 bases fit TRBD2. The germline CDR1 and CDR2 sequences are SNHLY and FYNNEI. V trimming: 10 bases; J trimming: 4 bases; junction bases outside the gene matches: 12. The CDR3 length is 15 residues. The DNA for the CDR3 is TGTGCCACCCGGGGAGGGCATCTTATCACCGGGGAGCTGTTTTTT. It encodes CATRGGHLITGELFF.

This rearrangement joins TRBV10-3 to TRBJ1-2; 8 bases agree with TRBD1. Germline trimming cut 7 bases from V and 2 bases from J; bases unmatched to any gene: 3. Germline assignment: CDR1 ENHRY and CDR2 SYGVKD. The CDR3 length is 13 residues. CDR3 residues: CAINGQGNYGYTF. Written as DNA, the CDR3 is TGTGCCATCAACGGACAGGGAAACTATGGCTACACCTTC.

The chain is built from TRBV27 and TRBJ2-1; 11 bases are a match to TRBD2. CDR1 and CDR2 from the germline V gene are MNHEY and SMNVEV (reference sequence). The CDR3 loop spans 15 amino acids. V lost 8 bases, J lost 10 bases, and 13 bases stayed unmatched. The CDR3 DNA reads TGTGCCAGCTCCGTTCTAGCGGGGGGCCCAGGGGAGCAGTTCTTC. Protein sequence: CASSVLAGGPGEQFF.

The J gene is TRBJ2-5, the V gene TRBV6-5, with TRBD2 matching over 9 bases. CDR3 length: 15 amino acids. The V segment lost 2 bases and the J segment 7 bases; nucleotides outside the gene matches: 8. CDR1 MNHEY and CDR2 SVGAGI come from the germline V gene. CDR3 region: CASSYGGGVGLTQYF. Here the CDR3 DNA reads TGTGCCAGCAGTTACGGCGGGGGGGTAGGATTGACCCAGTACTTC.

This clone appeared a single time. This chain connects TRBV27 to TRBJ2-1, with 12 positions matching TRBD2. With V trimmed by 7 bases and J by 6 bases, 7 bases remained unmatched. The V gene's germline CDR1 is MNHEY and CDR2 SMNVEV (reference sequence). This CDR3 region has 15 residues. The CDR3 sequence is CASTLLAGGINEQFF. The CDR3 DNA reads TGTGCCAGCACCTTACTAGCGGGGGGTATCAATGAGCAGTTCTTC.

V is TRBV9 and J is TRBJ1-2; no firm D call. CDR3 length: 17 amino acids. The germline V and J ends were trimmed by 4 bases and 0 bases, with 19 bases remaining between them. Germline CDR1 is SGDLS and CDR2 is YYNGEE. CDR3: CASSPEGGHNSNYGYTF. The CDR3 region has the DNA TGTGCCAGCAGCCCAGAGGGAGGGCACAACTCTAACTATGGCTACACCTTC.

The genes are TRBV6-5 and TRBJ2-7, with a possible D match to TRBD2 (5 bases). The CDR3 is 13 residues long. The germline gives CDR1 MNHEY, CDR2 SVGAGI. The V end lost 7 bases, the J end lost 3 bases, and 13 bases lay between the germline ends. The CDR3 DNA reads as TGTGCCAGCACGCAGCACGGAGGCTACGAGCAGTACTTC. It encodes CASTQHGGYEQYF.

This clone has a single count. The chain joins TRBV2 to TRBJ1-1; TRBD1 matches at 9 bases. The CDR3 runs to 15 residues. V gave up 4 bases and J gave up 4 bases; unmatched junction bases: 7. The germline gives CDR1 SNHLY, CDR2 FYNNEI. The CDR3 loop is CASSGLTGGRTEAFF. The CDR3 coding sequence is TGTGCCAGCAGTGGCTTAACAGGGGGCCGCACTGAAGCTTTCTTT.

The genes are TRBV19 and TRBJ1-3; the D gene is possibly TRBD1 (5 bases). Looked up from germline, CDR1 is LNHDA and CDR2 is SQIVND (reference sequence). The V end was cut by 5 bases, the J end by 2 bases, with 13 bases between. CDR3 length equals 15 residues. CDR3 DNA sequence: TGTGCCAGTAGTCCCTCACGGGGGGCTGGAAACACCATATATTTT. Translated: CASSPSRGAGNTIYF.

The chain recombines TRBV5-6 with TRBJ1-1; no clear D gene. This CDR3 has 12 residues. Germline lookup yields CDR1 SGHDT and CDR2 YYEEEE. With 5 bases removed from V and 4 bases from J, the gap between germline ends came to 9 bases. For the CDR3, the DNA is TGTGCCAGCAGTCGGGGTGGCACTGAAGCTTTCTTT. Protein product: CASSRGGTEAFF. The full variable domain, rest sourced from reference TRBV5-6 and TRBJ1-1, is DAGVTQSPTHLIKTRGQQVTLRCSPKSGHDTVSWYQQALGQGPQFIFQYYEEEERQRGNFPDRFSGHQFPNYSSELNVNALLLGDSALYLCASSRGGTEAFFGQGTRLTVV.

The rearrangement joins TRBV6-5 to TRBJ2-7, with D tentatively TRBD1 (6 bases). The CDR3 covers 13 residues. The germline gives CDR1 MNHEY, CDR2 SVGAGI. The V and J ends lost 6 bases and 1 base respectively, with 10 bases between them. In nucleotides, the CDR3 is TGTGCCAGCAGCCATGACAGGTCCTACGAGCAGTACTTC. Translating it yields CASSHDRSYEQYF.